This T cell receptor beta chain was sequenced for a study of blood T cell repertoires in COVID-19. Study context: Donors in the United States, Italy and Spain gave samples during acute or convalescent COVID-19. PBMCs, B-cell-depleted T cells, or T cells were the source of the cDNA or gDNA that made up the material.

The CDR3 extends over 13 amino acids. Looked up from germline, CDR1 is MNHEY and CDR2 is SMNVEV (reference sequence). V shed 7 bases and J shed 7 bases, with 17 bases lying between them. Original analysis: Scientists estimated how many nucleated cells there were by amplifying reference gene primers. Profiled with immunoSEQ multiplex PCR; TCRdb holds only in-frame clones, not every one. V, J and clone size are those of that table, while D and trimming were read from the DNA. Of over 150,000 clones in the sample, 82% are singletons; the top ten hold approximately 10%. The sequence came from a woman aged 80 or over with active or convalescent COVID-19. The V call is TRBV27, the J call TRBJ2-7; D is unclear. The sample taken for sequencing was peripheral blood. CDR3 sequence (DNA): TGTGCCAGCAAGCCTCCAGGTTCGTCGGAGCAGTACTTC. This encodes CASKPPGSSEQYF.